This TCR beta chain appears in the sequencing data of a study of blood T cell repertoires in COVID-19. Study as a whole: Samples taken during acute and convalescent COVID-19 were collected in the United States, Italy and Spain. The analysed material was cDNA or gDNA that came from T cells, B-cell-depleted T cells, or PBMCs.

Trimming cost V 3 bases and J 10 bases; bases outside gene matches: 8. Germline V lookup: CDR1 LNHDA, CDR2 SQIVND (reference sequence). This CDR3 contains 15 residues. The data were produced by immunoSEQ multiplex PCR, yet TCRdb's version contains in-frame clones alone and is incomplete. This sample has a few hundred thousand clones, with 89% found just once. Patients in Seattle were enrolled during active infection, then followed longitudinally. Material: peripheral blood. This TCR derives from a woman aged 55-70 years with COVID-19, enrolled during active disease. The rearrangement uses TRBV19 and TRBJ1-4; TRBD1 aligns across 10 bases. The CDR3 loop reads CASSISGTGARKLFF. The CDR3 region has the DNA TGTGCCAGTAGTATTTCCGGGACAGGGGCCCGAAAACTGTTTTTT.